This T cell receptor beta chain was sequenced during a study of control samples from healthy donors and cancer patients. Assay: immunoSEQ multiplex PCR; the TCRdb copy retains only in-frame clones and omits some. The sample holds fewer than 150,000 clones; approximately 92% are singletons and the top ten take 2.5%. V was clipped by 1 base and J by 2 bases, with 12 bases between them. CDR1 is SGHAT, CDR2 FQNNGV, per germline. This CDR3 is 15 amino acids long. Sample: blood. The chain couples TRBV11-2 to TRBJ2-7; tentative D call: TRBD2 (7 bases). This receptor was identified in a man aged 18 to 29 in good health. The CDR3, as DNA: TGTGCCAGCAGCTTAGGTGGGGGGGCTGCCTACGAGCAGTACTTC. As protein: CASSLGGGAAYEQYF.